A selection of T cell receptor beta chains follows, all from one sample in a study of blood T cell repertoires in COVID-19. Only in-frame clones appear in the TCRdb table, and some are missing; sequencing was by immunoSEQ multiplex PCR. The data hold under 150,000 clones, with more than 90% observed a single time. The sequenced material came from peripheral blood. All receptors come from a man in his fifties with active COVID-19. The CDR3 runs from the conserved cysteine through the conserved F or W. Fields, in order: CDR3 length, D gene, J gene, V gene, clone size, CDR3 DNA, CDR3 protein. A D gene is named only where the DNA matches it firmly. Clone size is given for some rows only: seen once, a few or many times, or a class if the clone is expanded.

>14|-|TRBJ1-6|TRBV4-1|few
TGCGCCAGCAGCATGGGGCTTAATAGTTCACCCCTCCACTTT
CASSMGLNSSPLHF
>15|TRBD2|TRBJ2-5|TRBV5-1|-
TGCGCCAGCAGCTTGGTTAGCGGGGGCCAAGAGACCCAGTACTTC
CASSLVSGGQETQYF
>11|-|TRBJ1-2|TRBV30|few
TGTGCCTGGAGTTCCATGGCTGGCTACACCTTC
CAWSSMAGYTF
>14|-|TRBJ2-2|TRBV3-1/TRBV3-2|-
TGTGCCAGCAGCCAAGATTCCGGGGTTGGGGAGCTGTTTTTT
CASSQDSGVGELFF
>14|-|TRBJ1-5|TRBV19|-
TGTGCCAGTAGCCCCACCCAGGGCCGACAGCCCCAGCATTTT
CASSPTQGRQPQHF
>13|-|TRBJ1-2|TRBV6-5|-
TGTGCCAGCAGTTCCGGACAGAACTATGGCTACACCTTC
CASSSGQNYGYTF
>14|TRBD1|TRBJ1-4|TRBV5-4|-
TGTGCCAGCAGCTCACAGGGGAGTAATGAAAAACTGTTTTTT
CASSSQGSNEKLFF
>16|TRBD2|TRBJ2-3|TRBV6-6|-
TGTGCCAGCAGTCGGACTAGCGGGGGCAGCACAGATACGCAGTATTTT
CASSRTSGGSTDTQYF
>17|-|TRBJ1-1|TRBV5-5|-
TGTGCCAGCAGCTTAATGCAGGGTATGCGGGGGCCTACTGAAGCTTTCTTT
CASSLMQGMRGPTEAFF
>17|TRBD2|TRBJ2-1|TRBV12-5|-
TGTGCTAGTGGTTTGCCACCCACTAGCGGGATTACTGGTGAGCAGTTCTTC
CASGLPPTSGITGEQFF
>10|-|TRBJ2-3|TRBV21-1|-
TGTGCCAAAGCGACAGATACGCAGTATTTT
CAKATDTQYF
>15|TRBD1|TRBJ1-1|TRBV6-5|-
TGTGCCAGCAGTTACTCGAGGACAGGGGGCACTGAAGCTTTCTTT
CASSYSRTGGTEAFF
>14|TRBD1|TRBJ1-4|TRBV30|-
TGTGCCTGGAGCCGACAGGGGGCGAACGAAAAACTGTTTTTT
CAWSRQGANEKLFF
>12|-|TRBJ1-2|TRBV21-1|few
TGTGCCAGCAATAGACATGGCCAAGGCTACACCTTC
CASNRHGQGYTF
>16|TRBD2|TRBJ2-3|TRBV5-1|-
TGCGCCAGCAGCACCGGGACTAGCGGGAGATCGGATACGCAGTATTTT
CASSTGTSGRSDTQYF
>13|-|TRBJ2-5|TRBV7-2|-
TGTGCCAGCAGCTTAGTCTTCGGAGAGACCCAGTACTTC
CASSLVFGETQYF
>15|TRBD2|TRBJ2-5|TRBV5-1|-
TGCGCCAGCAGCTCGAATAGCGGGGGGCAAGAGACCCAGTACTTC
CASSSNSGGQETQYF